Shown below are 9 T cell receptor beta chains from a single sample sequenced in a study of cytomegalovirus exposure and HLA in healthy donors. The PCR ran on 60 Vbeta and 13 Jbeta primers. TCRdb's copy holds only in-frame clones and misses some; the assay was immunoSEQ multiplex PCR. The sample holds 57,000 or so clones, about 70% seen once. Sequenced input: PBMCs. These receptors all come from a woman aged 55-69 years in good health and CMV-seropositive.

At least ten counts were recorded for this clone. CDR3 nucleotides: TGTGCCAGCAGTGAAGCCCATGTACAATACATGAACACTGAAGCTTTCTTT. This codes for CASSEAHVQYMNTEAFF. The chain carries TRBV6-1 and TRBJ1-1; D gene uncertain. The V gene lost 0 bases and the J gene lost 0 bases, with 14 bases spanning the gap. Germline CDR1 MNHNS, CDR2 SASEGT. The CDR3 covers 17 residues.

This chain joins TRBV6-5 and TRBJ2-6, with no clear D. Between the trimmed V and J ends, which lost 2 bases and 3 bases, there was a span of 2 bases. Germline CDR1 MNHEY, CDR2 SVGAGI. This CDR3 is 13 amino acids long. The CDR3: CASSYRGANVLTF. CDR3 DNA: TGTGCCAGCAGTTACCGTGGGGCCAACGTCCTGACTTTC.

The CDR3 here is CASRGDPRTEAFF. DNA of the CDR3: TGTGCCAGCCGGGGGGACCCACGGACTGAAGCTTTCTTT. The chain links TRBV2 to TRBJ1-1; weak D call: TRBD1 (5 bases). The CDR3 totals 13 residues. Deletions cut 8 bases from V and 5 bases from J, with 15 bases between. Germline CDR1 reads SNHLY; CDR2 reads FYNNEI.

This clone appeared a few times. Being one base from a much bigger clone, this may be a read error. This chain links TRBV5-8 with TRBJ1-5, with a weak D call TRBD1 (6 bases). The V gene lost 2 bases and the J gene lost 7 bases, with 19 bases spanning the gap. CDR1 is SGHTS, CDR2 YDEGEE, per germline. The CDR3 consists of 16 residues. The CDR3 nucleotides are TGTGCCAGCAGCTTACTAGGTTCAGGGGCGGGCCAGCCCCAGCATTTT. Its translation: CASSLLGSGAGQPQHF.

The chain links TRBV29-1 to TRBJ2-2, with a weak D call TRBD1 (6 bases). V was clipped by 8 bases and J by 4 bases, with 14 bases between them. The V gene's germline CDR1 is SQVTM and CDR2 ANQGSEA. This CDR3 region has 13 residues. CDR3 in amino acids: CSPEAGATGELFF. The CDR3 DNA follows: TGCAGCCCTGAGGCAGGGGCCACCGGGGAGCTGTTTTTT.

The V and J genes are TRBV19 and TRBJ2-2, with 13 bases fitting TRBD2. V was pared by 3 bases and J by 6 bases, with 4 bases of the junction left unmatched. Germline-derived CDR1 and CDR2 are LNHDA and SQIVND (reference sequence). The length of the CDR3 is 16 residues. CDR3 coding DNA: TGTGCCAGTAGTATGAGACTAGCGGGGGGACCCGGGGAGCTGTTTTTT. The encoded protein is CASSMRLAGGPGELFF.

The V and J genes are TRBV7-2 and TRBJ2-7; a weak D match, TRBD1 (5 bases). Germline V lookup: CDR1 SGHTA, CDR2 FQGNSA. CDR3 size: 13 residues. Trimming removed 4 bases from V and 6 bases from J, with 13 bases in between. The CDR3: CASSYIRQSEQYF. The CDR3 DNA is TGTGCCAGCAGCTATATCCGACAGTCCGAGCAGTACTTC.

The J gene is TRBJ1-1, the V gene TRBV11-1, with D possibly TRBD1 on 5 matching bases. V lost 1 base to trimming and J lost 4 bases, with 10 bases between them. Germline assignment: CDR1 SGHAT and CDR2 FQDESV (reference sequence). This CDR3 contains 14 residues. The chain's CDR3 is CASSLGPGGTEAFF. In DNA form, the CDR3 reads TGTGCCAGCAGCTTAGGCCCCGGGGGCACTGAAGCTTTCTTT.

This clone was observed a handful of times. The genes are TRBV18 and TRBJ1-5; D is perhaps TRBD1 (5 bases). V shed 4 bases and J shed 4 bases, with 14 bases lying between them. Per germline, CDR1 KGHSH and CDR2 LQKENI. This CDR3 is 15 amino acids long. The CDR3 DNA reads as TGTGCCAGCTCACAGGACATGGCCAAGAATCAGCCCCAGCATTTT. Amino acid sequence: CASSQDMAKNQPQHF.